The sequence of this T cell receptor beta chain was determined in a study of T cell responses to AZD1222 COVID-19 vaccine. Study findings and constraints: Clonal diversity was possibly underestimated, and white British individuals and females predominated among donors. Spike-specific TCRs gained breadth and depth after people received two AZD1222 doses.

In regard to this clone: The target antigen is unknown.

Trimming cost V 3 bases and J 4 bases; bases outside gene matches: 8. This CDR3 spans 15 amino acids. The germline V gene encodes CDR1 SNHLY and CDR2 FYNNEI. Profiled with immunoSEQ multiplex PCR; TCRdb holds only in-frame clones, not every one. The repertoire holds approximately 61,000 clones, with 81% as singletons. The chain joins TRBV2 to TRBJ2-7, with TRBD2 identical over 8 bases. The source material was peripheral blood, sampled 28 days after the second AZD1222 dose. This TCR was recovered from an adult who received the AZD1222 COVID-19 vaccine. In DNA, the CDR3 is TGTGCCAGCAGTGATTCCCCGGGGGGGGTATACGAGCAGTACTTC. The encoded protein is CASSDSPGGVYEQYF.